The sequence of this T cell receptor beta chain was determined in a study of blood T cell repertoires in COVID-19. Study at large: COVID-19 samples from acute and convalescent phases originated in the United States, Italy and Spain.

Repertoires were generated with immunoSEQ multiplex PCR, while TCRdb's copy carries only in-frame clones and drops some. In the table there are 160,000 or so clones, roughly nine tenths of which are singletons. Specimen: peripheral blood. The sequence derives from a woman between 40 and 50 years old with acute or convalescent COVID-19.

The CDR3 sequence is CASSYPQGAPGANVLTF. In DNA, the CDR3 is TGTGCCAGCAGTTACCCCCAGGGGGCTCCTGGGGCCAACGTCCTGACTTTC. The chain is built from TRBV28 and TRBJ2-6; 8 bases map to TRBD1. J gave up 2 bases and V 4 bases, and 7 bases lay outside the gene matches. The CDR3 runs 17 residues. Germline CDR1 and CDR2: MDHEN and SYDVKM.